The rows below give T cell receptor beta chains drawn from one sample of a study of blood T cell repertoires in COVID-19. Profiled with immunoSEQ multiplex PCR; TCRdb holds only in-frame clones, not every one. The table has more than 200,000 clones, more than 75% seen once. The sequencing input was PBMCs or T cells enriched from blood (not recorded which). The receptors stem from a woman aged 40 to 50 with acute COVID-19. The CDR3 runs from the conserved cysteine through the conserved F or W. Clone size is not always given. Where it is, it says once, few, many or a class for expanded clones.

-,TRBV20-1,TRBJ1-2,CSATGVYGYTF
-,TRBV5-1,TRBJ2-3,CASSQTGGGDTQYF
-,TRBV23-1,TRBJ2-3,CASSLPGLAGTDTQYF
-,TRBV30,TRBJ2-7,CAWSWRSGTSSYEQYF
once,TRBV6-1,TRBJ1-4,CASSEEQPATNEKLFF
-,TRBV29-1,TRBJ1-1,CSVVKGRNTEAFF
-,TRBV3-1/TRBV3-2,TRBJ1-4,CASSQEGSDRGNEKLFF
once,TRBV5-5,TRBJ1-2,CASSLDYNYGYTF
once,TRBV2,TRBJ1-2,CASRFTGALGYTF
-,TRBV27,TRBJ1-2,CASSAGQGAYGYTF
-,TRBV15,TRBJ2-1,CATSRGTSGNEQFF
few,TRBV6-4,TRBJ1-2,CASNSGQGGGYTF
-,TRBV9,TRBJ2-2,CASSDMTGGSNTGELFF
-,TRBV2,TRBJ1-4,CASSVDSPNEKLFF
-,TRBV5-1,TRBJ2-1,CASSLAWTSGRGDEQFF
-,TRBV7-3,TRBJ2-1,CASSRDRGLNEQFF
-,TRBV11-3,TRBJ2-1,CASSEGNSAEQFF
-,TRBV30,TRBJ2-3,CAWSVTGKTTDTQYF
few,TRBV19,TRBJ2-7,CASSRDSSYEQYF
-,TRBV24-1,TRBJ2-4,CATSDAGYKNIQYF
once,TRBV5-4,TRBJ1-1,CASSLSTTGADEAFF
-,TRBV28,TRBJ2-3,CASTLLASGSADTQYF
-,TRBV5-4,TRBJ2-7,CASSDQGRKSHF
-,TRBV28,TRBJ1-4,CASNRPRGEKLFF
-,TRBV6-2/TRBV6-3,TRBJ2-7,CASSPRGNYEQYF
-,TRBV13,TRBJ1-1,CASSDRGRTEAFF
-,TRBV5-1,TRBJ1-2,CASSRGQSYGYTF
-,TRBV19,TRBJ2-2,CASKVAGVTGELFF
-,TRBV6-5,TRBJ1-5,CASSPTGGAQPQHF
many,TRBV5-1,TRBJ2-5,CASRDRPREGETQYF
-,TRBV3-1/TRBV3-2,TRBJ2-7,CASSQDPSSYEQYF
-,TRBV5-1,TRBJ2-5,CASRHGTGEFRAQYF
-,TRBV5-4,TRBJ2-3,CASSLGSGTDTQYF
-,TRBV7-9,TRBJ1-5,CASSFSSPSNQPQHF
-,TRBV28,TRBJ1-2,CASSIGTGRDGYTF
-,TRBV5-1,TRBJ2-1,CASRIDNYNEQFF
-,TRBV6-2/TRBV6-3,TRBJ1-5,CASSFQGDQPQHF
-,TRBV20-1,TRBJ2-3,CRVRGEDTQYF
-,TRBV3-1/TRBV3-2,TRBJ2-1,CASSQGVVASSYNEQFF
-,TRBV28,TRBJ1-2,CASSSVTGVYGYTF
-,TRBV19,TRBJ2-1,CATSLDNQLYNEQFF
-,TRBV7-8,TRBJ2-5,CASNPTGEGEVQETQYF
medium-sized,TRBV7-2,TRBJ2-7,CASSERELSYEQYF
-,TRBV25-1,TRBJ1-2,CASSESTGRSGYTF
-,TRBV19,TRBJ2-2,CASTPGTSGRAVKAGELFF